This TCR beta chain was observed in a study of shared clonotypes between healthy human individuals. Germline V CDR1 and CDR2: SGHTA, FQGNSA. Trimming shortened V by 4 bases and J by 5 bases, and 6 bases separated the two germline ends. The CDR3 is made up of 11 amino acids. Here immunoSEQ multiplex PCR was the method, and the copy in TCRdb shows in-frame clones only, minus some. The sample records roughly 2.5 million clones, roughly nine tenths being singletons. The source material was naive CD4+ T cells sorted from blood. Subset meaning: CD45RA+ positively selected. This TCR came from a man aged 18 to 30 in good health. This rearrangement joins TRBV7-2 to TRBJ2-7; D not resolved. The CDR3 spells CASSSHDEQYF. Written as DNA, the CDR3 is TGTGCCAGCAGCTCTCACGACGAGCAGTACTTC.